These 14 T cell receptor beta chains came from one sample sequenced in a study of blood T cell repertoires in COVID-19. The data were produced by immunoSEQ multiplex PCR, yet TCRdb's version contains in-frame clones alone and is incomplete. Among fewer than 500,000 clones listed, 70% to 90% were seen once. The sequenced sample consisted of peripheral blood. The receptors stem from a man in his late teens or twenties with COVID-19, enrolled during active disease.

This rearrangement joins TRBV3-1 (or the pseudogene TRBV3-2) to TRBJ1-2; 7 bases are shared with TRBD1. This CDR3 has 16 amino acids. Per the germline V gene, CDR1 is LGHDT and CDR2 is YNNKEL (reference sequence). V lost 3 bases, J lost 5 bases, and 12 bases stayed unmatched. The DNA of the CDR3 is TGTGCCAGCAGCCACAGTAGGACAGGCACGTATTATGGCTACACCTTC. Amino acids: CASSHSRTGTYYGYTF.

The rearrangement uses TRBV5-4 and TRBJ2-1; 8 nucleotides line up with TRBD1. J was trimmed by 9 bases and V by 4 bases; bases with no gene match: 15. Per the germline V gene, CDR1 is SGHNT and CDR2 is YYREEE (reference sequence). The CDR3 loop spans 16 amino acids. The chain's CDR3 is CASSPGQGEGTGEQFF. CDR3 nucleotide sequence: TGTGCCAGCAGCCCTGGACAGGGAGAAGGGACAGGTGAGCAGTTCTTC.

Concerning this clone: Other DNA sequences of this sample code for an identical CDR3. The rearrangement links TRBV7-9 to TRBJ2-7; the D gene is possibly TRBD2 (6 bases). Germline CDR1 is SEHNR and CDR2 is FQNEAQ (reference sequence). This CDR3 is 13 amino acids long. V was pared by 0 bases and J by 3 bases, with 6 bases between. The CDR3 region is CASSLAGGYEQYF. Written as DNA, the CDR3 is TGTGCCAGCAGCTTAGCCGGGGGCTACGAGCAGTACTTC.

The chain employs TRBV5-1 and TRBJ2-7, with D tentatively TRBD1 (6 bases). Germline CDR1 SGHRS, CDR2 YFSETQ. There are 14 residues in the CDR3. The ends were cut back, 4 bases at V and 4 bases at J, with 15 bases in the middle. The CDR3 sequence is CASSPFPRGYEQYF. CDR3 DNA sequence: TGCGCCAGCAGCCCCTTTCCCAGGGGTTACGAGCAGTACTTC.

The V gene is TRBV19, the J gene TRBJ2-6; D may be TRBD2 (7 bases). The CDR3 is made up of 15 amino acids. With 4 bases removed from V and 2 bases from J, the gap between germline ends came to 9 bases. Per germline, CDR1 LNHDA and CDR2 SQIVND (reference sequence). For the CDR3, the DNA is TGTGCCAGTAGTACGGGGGGCGCTGGGGCCAACGTCCTGACTTTC. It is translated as CASSTGGAGANVLTF.

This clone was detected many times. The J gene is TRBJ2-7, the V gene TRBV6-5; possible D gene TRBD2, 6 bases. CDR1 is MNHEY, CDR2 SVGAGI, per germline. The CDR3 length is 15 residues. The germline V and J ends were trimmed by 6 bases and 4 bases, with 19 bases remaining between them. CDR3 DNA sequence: TGTGCCAGCAGCATTGCCAGGTCTAGCGAGTACGAGCAGTACTTC. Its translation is CASSIARSSEYEQYF.

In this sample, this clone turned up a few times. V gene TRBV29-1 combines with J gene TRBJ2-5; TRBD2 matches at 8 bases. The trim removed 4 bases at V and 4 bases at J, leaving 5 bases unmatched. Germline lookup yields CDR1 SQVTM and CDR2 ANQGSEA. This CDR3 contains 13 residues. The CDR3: CSVVSGSGETQYF. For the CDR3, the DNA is TGCAGCGTTGTAAGCGGGAGTGGAGAGACCCAGTACTTC.

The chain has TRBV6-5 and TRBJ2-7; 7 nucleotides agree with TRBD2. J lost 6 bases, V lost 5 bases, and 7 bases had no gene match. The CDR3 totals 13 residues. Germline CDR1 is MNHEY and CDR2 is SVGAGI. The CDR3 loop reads CASSPWSGTEQYF. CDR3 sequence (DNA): TGTGCCAGCAGTCCGTGGAGCGGGACCGAGCAGTACTTC.

The CDR3 reads CASSPLRTGANEQYF. The CDR3 nucleotides read TGTGCCAGCAGCCCACTTAGGACAGGGGCGAACGAGCAGTACTTC. The genes are TRBV2 and TRBJ2-7, with 9 bases fitting TRBD1. CDR3 length: 15 amino acids. The ends lost 6 bases at V and 5 bases at J; junction bases unmatched: 11. Germline lookup yields CDR1 SNHLY and CDR2 FYNNEI.

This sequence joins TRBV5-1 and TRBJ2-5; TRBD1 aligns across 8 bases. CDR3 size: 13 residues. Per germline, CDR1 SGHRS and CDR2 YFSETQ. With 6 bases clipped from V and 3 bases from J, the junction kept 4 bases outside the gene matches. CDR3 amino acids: CASNPGQEETQYF. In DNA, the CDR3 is TGCGCCAGCAATCCGGGACAGGAAGAGACCCAGTACTTC.

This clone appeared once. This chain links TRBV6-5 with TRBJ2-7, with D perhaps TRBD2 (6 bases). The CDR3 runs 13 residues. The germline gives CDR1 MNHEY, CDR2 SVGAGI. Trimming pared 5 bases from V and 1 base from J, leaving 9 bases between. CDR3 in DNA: TGTGCCAGCAGTAGGGACTTGTCCTACGAGCAGTACTTC. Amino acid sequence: CASSRDLSYEQYF.

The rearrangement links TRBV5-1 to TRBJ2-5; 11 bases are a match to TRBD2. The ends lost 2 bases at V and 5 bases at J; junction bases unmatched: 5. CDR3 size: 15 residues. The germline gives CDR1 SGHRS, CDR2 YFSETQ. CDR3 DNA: TGCGCCAGCAGCTTTAGCGGGGGGGCACGGGAGACCCAGTACTTC. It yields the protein CASSFSGGARETQYF.

CDR3 DNA sequence: TGTGCCAGCAGTCCCGGGGACAGGGTGGCCCACGAGCAGTACTTC. Translating it yields CASSPGDRVAHEQYF. The rearrangement joins TRBV6-5 to TRBJ2-7; TRBD1 agrees at 9 bases. Trimming cost V 5 bases and J 5 bases; bases outside gene matches: 10. The CDR3 is 15 residues long. Germline-derived CDR1 and CDR2 are MNHEY and SVGAGI.

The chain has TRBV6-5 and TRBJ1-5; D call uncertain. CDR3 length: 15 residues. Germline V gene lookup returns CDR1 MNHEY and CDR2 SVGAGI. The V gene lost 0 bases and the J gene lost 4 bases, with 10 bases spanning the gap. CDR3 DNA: TGTGCCAGCAGTTACTCGATAACAGCTAATCAGCCCCAGCATTTT. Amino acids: CASSYSITANQPQHF.